These 5 T cell receptor beta chains share one sample of origin, sequenced in a study of early T cells in non-severe SARS-CoV-2 infection. Using its own MiXCR run on the 5' RACE reads, TCRdb lists one record per CDR3 protein. The sample has some 100,000 distinct CDR3 sequences, about 14% seen once. What was sequenced was whole blood. The receptors here all came from an adult who was a healthcare worker with PCR-confirmed SARS-CoV-2 infection or an uninfected control (not recorded which).

This clonotype has ten or more counts. This sequence joins TRBV7-8 and TRBJ1-1, with 7 nucleotides matching TRBD1. Germline trimming cut 1 base from V and 1 base from J; bases unmatched to any gene: 9. The CDR3 is made up of 17 amino acids. Germline-derived CDR1 and CDR2 are SGHVS and FQNEAQ. CDR3 sequence reads: CASSLGGTAPGNTEAFF. The DNA of the CDR3 is TGTGCCAGCAGCTTAGGAGGGACAGCCCCTGGGAACACTGAAGCTTTCTTT.

A few counts support this clonotype. V is TRBV27 and J is TRBJ1-6; no clear D gene. The CDR3 extends over 14 amino acids. The V end was cut by 6 bases, the J end by 8 bases, with 14 bases between. Germline V gives CDR1 MNHEY, CDR2 SMNVEV (reference sequence). CDR3 protein: CASRRIARDSPLHF. The CDR3 DNA sequence: TGTGCCAGCAGGAGGATAGCGAGGGATTCACCCCTCCACTTT.

This clonotype has a handful of counts. The rearrangement links TRBV18 to TRBJ1-1; 10 bases are shared with TRBD1. The germline V gene has CDR1 KGHSH and CDR2 LQKENI. The CDR3 loop spans 15 amino acids. With V trimmed by 4 bases and J by 8 bases, 10 bases remained unmatched. The CDR3 coding sequence is TGTGCCAGCTCACTACAGACCGGGACAGGGGCCGAAGCTTTCTTT. This codes for CASSLQTGTGAEAFF.

This clonotype was detected a few times. This chain links TRBV29-1 with TRBJ2-5, with 8 bases that match TRBD2. The CDR3 spans 20 residues. Germline-derived CDR1 and CDR2 are SQVTM and ANQGSEA. The CDR3 region is CKRSTSADTQLTIRHPTQYF. As DNA, the CDR3 is TGCAAGAGGTCGACTAGCGCGGACACCCAGCTCACTATACGCCATCCGACCCAGTACTTC.

This clonotype was counted between two and nine times. V usage is TRBV6-4 and J usage is TRBJ1-2; D is ambiguous. The CDR3 sequence is 15 residues long. V dropped 3 bases and J dropped 4 bases, with 15 bases sitting between them. CDR1 is MRHNA and CDR2 is SNTAGT in the germline V gene. The CDR3 coding sequence is TGTGCCAGCAGTGAAGATGTGAGGGCTGCCTATGGCTACACCTTC. This sequence encodes CASSEDVRAAYGYTF.